The sequence of this TCR beta chain was determined in a study of cytomegalovirus exposure and HLA in healthy donors. Findings and limits, study-wide: The investigators catalogued some 150 TCR beta chains as cytomegalovirus-associated.

This clone was detected a few times. Its antigen remains unidentified. The CDR3 is 14 amino acids. V gave up 5 bases and J gave up 2 bases, with 9 bases separating them. The germline V gene has CDR1 SGHNT and CDR2 YENEEA. PCR primers comprised 60 Vbeta and 13 Jbeta primers. This table comes from immunoSEQ multiplex PCR, and its TCRdb copy is limited to in-frame clones, with some not included. In the table there are fewer than 250,000 clones, approximately 80% of which are singletons. Sequenced material: PBMCs. The chain combines TRBV11-3 with TRBJ2-2; D gene uncertain. The TCR sequence derives from a woman between 25 and 40 years old in good health and CMV-seropositive. In DNA form, the CDR3 reads TGTGCCAGCAGCGCCGGTCCAAACACCGGGGAGCTGTTTTTT. Protein: CASSAGPNTGELFF.